Reported below is one T cell receptor (beta chain). This entry is derived from a study of blood T cell repertoires in COVID-19. Study details: Spain, Italy and the United States supplied samples that represented acute and convalescent COVID-19. In each case, the material was cDNA or gDNA derived from T cells, B-cell-depleted T cells, or PBMCs.

V lost 1 base to trimming and J lost 0 bases, with 6 bases between them. Germline V gene sequence: CDR1 SEHNR, CDR2 FQNEAQ (reference sequence). The length of the CDR3 is 14 residues. Original processing notes: Nucleated cell counts were estimated from reference gene primer amplification. The data were produced by immunoSEQ multiplex PCR, yet TCRdb's version contains in-frame clones alone and is incomplete. The V and J calls and clone size were taken over from that table, and D and trimming were inferred from the DNA. The sample includes tens of thousands of clones, about 78% seen only once; the top ten take 20% to 25%.

This sequence was found in an elderly man with active or convalescent COVID-19. V usage is TRBV7-9 and J usage is TRBJ1-2; tentatively, D is TRBD1 (5 bases). The specimen was peripheral blood. CDR3 residues: CASSLGGTNYGYTF. CDR3 bases: TGTGCCAGCAGCTTAGGGGGCACTAACTATGGCTACACCTTC.